One and the same sample provided the 25 T cell receptor beta chains below, sequenced in a study of blood T cells in healthy people across ages. PCR was performed a second time for about 7 to 12 cycles using a sample-barcoded 5' primer and a J-beta primer mix. MiXCR, run by TCRdb on the 5' RACE reads, gives a single entry per CDR3 protein. This table has under 850,000 distinct CDR3 sequences, roughly 40% appearing once. Sequenced sample: blood. The receptors shown here come from a man between 18 and 29 years old in good health.

The chain recombines TRBV27 with TRBJ2-1, with TRBD2 matching over 7 bases. The CDR3 is 13 amino acids. Germline lookup yields CDR1 MNHEY and CDR2 SMNVEV (reference sequence). V lost 4 bases and J lost 13; bases outside the gene matches: 10. The CDR3: CASSSVGGDVQFF. As DNA, the CDR3 is TGTGCCAGCAGTTCGGTGGGGGGGGATGTTCAGTTCTTC.

The chain carries TRBV13 and TRBJ2-7; 14 positions agree with TRBD2. The CDR3 runs 18 residues. The germline V gene has CDR1 PRHDT and CDR2 FYEKMQ (reference sequence). V was pared by 5 bases and J by 0 bases, with 9 bases of the junction left unmatched. CDR3 residues: CASSPAGTSGSPSYEQYF. The CDR3 bases are TGTGCCAGCAGCCCCGCCGGGACTAGCGGGAGTCCCTCCTACGAGCAGTACTTC.

This chain connects TRBV7-9 to TRBJ2-5, with 7 bases that match TRBD2. The J call is in doubt because the DNA end fits TRBJ2-7 better. CDR3 length equals 15 residues. Germline CDR1 SEHNR, CDR2 FQNEAQ (reference sequence). The CDR3 nucleotides are TGTGCCAGCAGCTCCCGGCCTAGCGGAGACTACGAGCAGTACTTC. Translating it yields CASSSRPSGDYEQYF.

Concerning this clonotype: This could be a read error, since a much larger clone is one nucleotide away. V usage is TRBV20-1 and J usage is TRBJ1-2, with D unclear. With 0 bases removed from V and 1 base from J, the gap between germline ends came to 9 bases. The germline gives CDR1 DFQATT, CDR2 SNEGSKA (reference sequence). The CDR3 runs to 14 residues. CDR3 DNA: TGCAGTGCTAGAGATGCGAGGGATAACTATGGCTACACCTTC. Encoded protein: CSARDARDNYGYTF.

This clonotype was picked up many times. This rearrangement joins TRBV20-1 to TRBJ2-5, with D perhaps matching TRBD1 or TRBD2 (5 bases each). The ends were cut back, 1 base at V and 3 bases at J, with 15 bases in the middle. The CDR3 is made up of 15 amino acids. CDR1 and CDR2 (germline): DFQATT, SNEGSKA (reference sequence). This CDR3 is CSARAYYGAEETQYF. CDR3 coding DNA: TGCAGTGCTAGAGCCTACTACGGGGCAGAAGAGACCCAGTACTTC.

This chain connects TRBV27 to TRBJ1-1, with 7 bases identical to TRBD1. The J segment lost 7 bases and the V segment lost 5 bases, leaving 16 bases of the junction unmatched. Germline values: CDR1 MNHEY, CDR2 SMNVEV (reference sequence). CDR3 length: 16 residues. The CDR3 nucleotides read TGTGCCAGCAGTCCGGGACAGTGGCTTATGTCTGGTGAAGCTTTCTTT. Amino acids: CASSPGQWLMSGEAFF.

Regarding this clonotype: This may arise from a read error, as a much more abundant clone is one base away. The chain is built from TRBV2 and TRBJ1-2; no definite D call. The V and J ends lost 2 bases and 0 bases respectively, with 13 bases between them. Germline V gene lookup returns CDR1 SNHLY and CDR2 FYNNEI. The CDR3 loop spans 16 amino acids. DNA of the CDR3: TGTGCCAGCAGTGAACAGGTGGGGATGGCTAACTATGGCTACACCTTC. Translation: CASSEQVGMANYGYTF.

Of note for this clonotype: This sequence may be a read error, since a much larger clone differs from it by one base. The gene calls are TRBV4-1 and TRBJ1-1; a weak D match, TRBD1 (6 bases). Trimming took off 1 base at V and 6 bases at J, with 12 bases between the two ends. From germline, CDR1 is MGHRA and CDR2 YSYEKL. The CDR3 is 14 amino acids. The CDR3: CASSQGGAVAEAFF. The CDR3, as DNA: TGCGCCAGCAGCCAAGGGGGGGCTGTCGCTGAAGCTTTCTTT.

The V gene is TRBV12-3 or TRBV12-4, the J gene TRBJ2-7, with D uncertain. V was trimmed by 4 bases and J by 0 bases, leaving 10 bases between them. This CDR3 is built from 14 residues. The CDR3 coding sequence is TGTGCCAGCAGTTCCATAGGGCACTCCTACGAGCAGTACTTC. It codes for CASSSIGHSYEQYF.

Only a few counts were recorded for this clonotype. The DNA for the CDR3 is TGTGCCAGCAGTAACAGGGGAAGCTCCTACGAGCAGTACTTC. Amino acid sequence: CASSNRGSSYEQYF. This chain joins TRBV6-2 or TRBV6-3 and TRBJ2-7; 7 positions agree with TRBD1. V dropped 5 bases and J dropped 0; count of bases not matched to a gene: 4. This CDR3 has 14 residues. Germline lookup yields CDR1 MNHEY and CDR2 SVGEGT.

V is TRBV20-1 and J is TRBJ1-6, with D unresolved. The CDR3 has 17 amino acids. The V end was cut by 1 base, the J end by 5 bases, with 18 bases between. Germline assignment: CDR1 DFQATT and CDR2 SNEGSKA (reference sequence). CDR3 residues: CSARGPRTLPNNSPLHF. CDR3 nucleotide sequence: TGCAGTGCTAGAGGGCCTCGAACCCTTCCCAATAATTCACCCCTCCACTTT.

This clonotype was counted ten times or more. The gene calls are TRBV4-1 and TRBJ2-1; D is unclear. The CDR3 sequence is 14 residues long. The ends were cut back, 1 base at V and 6 bases at J, with 10 bases in the middle. Germline values: CDR1 MGHRA, CDR2 YSYEKL. CDR3 coding DNA: TGCGCCAGCAGCCAAGGAAATCGTGGCAATGAGCAGTTCTTC. Translated: CASSQGNRGNEQFF.

About this clonotype: It may be a read error: a sequence one base away is much more abundant. J is TRBJ2-3 and V is TRBV20-1; TRBD2 matches at 9 bases. V lost 0 bases and J lost 5; bases outside the gene matches: 3. This CDR3 has 14 amino acids. Germline CDR1 is DFQATT and CDR2 is SNEGSKA (reference sequence). DNA for the CDR3: TGCAGTGCTAGAGATAGTAGCGGGGGAGATACGCAGTATTTT. The encoded protein is CSARDSSGGDTQYF.

A word on this clonotype: A much larger clone is a single base away; this may be a read error. The chain couples TRBV12-3 or TRBV12-4 to TRBJ2-3; maybe TRBD2 (6 bases). CDR3 length equals 14 residues. CDR3 nucleotide sequence: TGTGCCAGCAGTTTGATTAGCGGCACAGATACGCCGTATTTT. Protein sequence: CASSLISGTDTPYF.

As for this clonotype: This could be a read error, since a much larger clone is one nucleotide away. The rearrangement uses TRBV12-3 or TRBV12-4 and TRBJ1-1; D perhaps matches TRBD1 (6 bases). V lost 11 bases to trimming and J lost 0 bases, with 19 bases between them. The CDR3 extends over 15 amino acids. The CDR3 DNA sequence: TGTGCCGGCATCTTGACAGGAGGTCTGAACACTGAAGCTTTCTTT. Its protein product is CAGILTGGLNTEAFF.

This clonotype was counted at least ten times. The rearrangement links TRBV29-1 to TRBJ1-2; a possible D gene is TRBD1 (6 bases). The CDR3 has 14 amino acids. V shed 5 bases and J shed 4 bases, with 17 bases lying between them. Per germline, CDR1 SQVTM and CDR2 ANQGSEA. CDR3 DNA sequence: TGCAGCGTTCCCACGCGAGGGGGGGCCTATGGCTACACCTTC. This encodes CSVPTRGGAYGYTF.

At least ten counts were recorded for this clonotype. V usage is TRBV12-3 or TRBV12-4 and J usage is TRBJ1-2; 12 nucleotides align to TRBD1. The J segment lost 11 bases and the V segment lost 4 bases, leaving 2 bases of the junction unmatched. The CDR3 covers 12 residues. In nucleotides, the CDR3 is TGTGCCAGCAGTTCGGGACAGGGGGCATACACCTTC. Protein: CASSSGQGAYTF.

This clonotype turned up a few times. This chain links TRBV9 with TRBJ2-2; 7 bases are shared with TRBD1. Germline CDR1 reads SGDLS; CDR2 reads YYNGEE. The V segment lost 4 bases and the J segment 5 bases; nucleotides outside the gene matches: 8. CDR3 length: 15 residues. CDR3 bases: TGTGCCAGCAGCATACGAACAGGGGTTACCGGGGAGCTGTTTTTT. It is translated as CASSIRTGVTGELFF.

This clonotype was seen many times. This chain links TRBV12-3 or TRBV12-4 with TRBJ2-7, with D hard to call. The CDR3 totals 11 residues. V was clipped by 3 bases and J by 6 bases, with 6 bases between them. The CDR3 region has the DNA TGTGCCAGCAGTTTTGGGTTCGAGCAGTACTTC. This codes for CASSFGFEQYF.

This chain uses TRBV2 with TRBJ1-4; a possible D gene is TRBD1 (5 bases). The V gene's germline CDR1 is SNHLY and CDR2 FYNNEI. The CDR3 is made up of 16 amino acids. Trimming cost V 5 bases and J 7 bases, with 20 bases left between them. The CDR3 nucleotides read TGTGCCAGCAGTCCTCCCGGACAATTCACAGCTGAAAAACTGTTTTTT. Protein product: CASSPPGQFTAEKLFF.

The chain links TRBV5-6 to TRBJ2-5; 8 positions agree with TRBD2. From germline, CDR1 is SGHDT and CDR2 YYEEEE. The CDR3 totals 16 residues. Losses at the gene ends were 4 bases for V and 2 bases for J; bases not matched to a gene: 10. CDR3 sequence (DNA): TGTGCCAGCAGCGGGGGAAAGCGGGGGTTACAAGAGACCCAGTACTTC. Its translation is CASSGGKRGLQETQYF.

Of note for this clonotype: The germline gene is not matched at one end of the junction; a read error may be the cause. J is TRBJ2-3 and V is TRBV4-1; 10 nucleotides match TRBD2. The CDR3 is 16 amino acids. Germline-derived CDR1 and CDR2 are MGHRA and YSYEKL. CDR3 sequence reads: CASNQRSGGASDTQYF. CDR3 DNA: TGCGCCAGCAACCAAAGAAGCGGGGGGGCCTCAGATACGCAGTATTTT.

The chain has TRBV7-2 and TRBJ2-1; 9 bases agree with TRBD2. The germline gives CDR1 SGHTA, CDR2 FQGNSA. V was pared by 3 bases and J by 2 bases, with 5 bases of the junction left unmatched. CDR3 length: 16 residues. Here the CDR3 reads CASSFTAGGTYNEQFF. For the CDR3, the DNA is TGTGCCAGCAGCTTCACAGCGGGGGGTACCTACAATGAGCAGTTCTTC.

This clonotype has only a few counts. The chain uses TRBV20-1 and TRBJ2-7, with 12 bases lining up with TRBD2. The junction had 10 bases not matched to a gene; V was cut back by 8 bases and J by 8 bases. This CDR3 spans 13 amino acids. CDR1 is DFQATT, CDR2 SNEGSKA, per germline (reference sequence). The CDR3 region has the DNA TGCAGTTCCCTGGGACTAGCGGGCCGAAAGCAGTACTTC. Protein sequence: CSSLGLAGRKQYF.

The genes are TRBV10-3 and TRBJ2-3, with D hard to call. Between the trimmed V and J ends, which lost 8 bases and 1 base, there was a span of 10 bases. The CDR3 is made up of 13 amino acids. Germline values: CDR1 ENHRY, CDR2 SYGVKD. The CDR3: CAIQFAGTDTQYF. The CDR3 region has the DNA TGTGCCATCCAATTCGCGGGCACAGATACGCAGTATTTT.